This TCR beta chain was profiled in a study of regulatory T cells in long-lasting Graves disease. Study summary: Persistent Graves' disease required over 5 years of antithyroid drugs and positive TSH receptor antibodies.

Construction of the TCR beta libraries employed iRepertoire HTBI primers in conjunction with Arm-PCR of CDR3 regions. MiXCR, run by TCRdb on the multiplex PCR reads, gives a single entry per CDR3 protein. The table includes 360,000 or so distinct CDR3 sequences, 23% detected once. The V and J ends lost 5 bases and 5 bases respectively, with 10 bases between them. The CDR3 has 11 amino acids. Germline CDR1 and CDR2: SQVTM and ANQGSEA. This clonotype was seen repeatedly, ten times or more. Noted time point: persistent/refractory GD, antithyroid drugs over 5 years with positive TRAb. With RNA extracted from PBMCs as input, the TCR library was made. An endocrinology unit in Xi'an, China, supplied the patients.

J is TRBJ2-7 and V is TRBV29-1, with D maybe TRBD2 (5 bases). Specimen: peripheral blood mononuclear cells (PBMCs), collected when the disease was refractory, from a patient treated with antithyroid drugs. This sequence originates from a woman between 40 and 50 years old with Graves disease. The CDR3 is CSVWENHEQYF. As DNA, the CDR3 is TGCAGCGTTTGGGAGAACCACGAGCAGTACTTC.